This paragraph reports one T cell receptor beta chain. The CDR3 extends over 12 amino acids. Germline CDR1 is GTSNPN and CDR2 is SVGIG (reference sequence). The V and J ends lost 0 bases and 5 bases respectively, with 7 bases between them. The entry originates in a study of blood T cell repertoires in COVID-19. Study context: COVID-19 samples, acute and convalescent, were from the United States, Italy and Spain. PBMCs, B-cell-depleted T cells, or T cells provided the cDNA or gDNA that made up the material.

Original processing notes: Counts of nucleated cells, estimated from reference gene primer amplification, were obtained. This table comes from immunoSEQ multiplex PCR, and its TCRdb copy is limited to in-frame clones, with some not included. Clonal size and the V and J genes are those of that table, whereas D and trimming came from the DNA. This sample has 140,000 to 150,000 clones, with about 90% found just once. The sequenced material came from peripheral blood. This sequence was found in a woman in her 50s with acute or convalescent COVID-19. The chain couples TRBV30 to TRBJ2-5; D unresolved. The CDR3 loop reads CAWSVVRETQYF. As DNA, the CDR3 is TGTGCCTGGAGTGTGGTCAGGGAGACCCAGTACTTC.